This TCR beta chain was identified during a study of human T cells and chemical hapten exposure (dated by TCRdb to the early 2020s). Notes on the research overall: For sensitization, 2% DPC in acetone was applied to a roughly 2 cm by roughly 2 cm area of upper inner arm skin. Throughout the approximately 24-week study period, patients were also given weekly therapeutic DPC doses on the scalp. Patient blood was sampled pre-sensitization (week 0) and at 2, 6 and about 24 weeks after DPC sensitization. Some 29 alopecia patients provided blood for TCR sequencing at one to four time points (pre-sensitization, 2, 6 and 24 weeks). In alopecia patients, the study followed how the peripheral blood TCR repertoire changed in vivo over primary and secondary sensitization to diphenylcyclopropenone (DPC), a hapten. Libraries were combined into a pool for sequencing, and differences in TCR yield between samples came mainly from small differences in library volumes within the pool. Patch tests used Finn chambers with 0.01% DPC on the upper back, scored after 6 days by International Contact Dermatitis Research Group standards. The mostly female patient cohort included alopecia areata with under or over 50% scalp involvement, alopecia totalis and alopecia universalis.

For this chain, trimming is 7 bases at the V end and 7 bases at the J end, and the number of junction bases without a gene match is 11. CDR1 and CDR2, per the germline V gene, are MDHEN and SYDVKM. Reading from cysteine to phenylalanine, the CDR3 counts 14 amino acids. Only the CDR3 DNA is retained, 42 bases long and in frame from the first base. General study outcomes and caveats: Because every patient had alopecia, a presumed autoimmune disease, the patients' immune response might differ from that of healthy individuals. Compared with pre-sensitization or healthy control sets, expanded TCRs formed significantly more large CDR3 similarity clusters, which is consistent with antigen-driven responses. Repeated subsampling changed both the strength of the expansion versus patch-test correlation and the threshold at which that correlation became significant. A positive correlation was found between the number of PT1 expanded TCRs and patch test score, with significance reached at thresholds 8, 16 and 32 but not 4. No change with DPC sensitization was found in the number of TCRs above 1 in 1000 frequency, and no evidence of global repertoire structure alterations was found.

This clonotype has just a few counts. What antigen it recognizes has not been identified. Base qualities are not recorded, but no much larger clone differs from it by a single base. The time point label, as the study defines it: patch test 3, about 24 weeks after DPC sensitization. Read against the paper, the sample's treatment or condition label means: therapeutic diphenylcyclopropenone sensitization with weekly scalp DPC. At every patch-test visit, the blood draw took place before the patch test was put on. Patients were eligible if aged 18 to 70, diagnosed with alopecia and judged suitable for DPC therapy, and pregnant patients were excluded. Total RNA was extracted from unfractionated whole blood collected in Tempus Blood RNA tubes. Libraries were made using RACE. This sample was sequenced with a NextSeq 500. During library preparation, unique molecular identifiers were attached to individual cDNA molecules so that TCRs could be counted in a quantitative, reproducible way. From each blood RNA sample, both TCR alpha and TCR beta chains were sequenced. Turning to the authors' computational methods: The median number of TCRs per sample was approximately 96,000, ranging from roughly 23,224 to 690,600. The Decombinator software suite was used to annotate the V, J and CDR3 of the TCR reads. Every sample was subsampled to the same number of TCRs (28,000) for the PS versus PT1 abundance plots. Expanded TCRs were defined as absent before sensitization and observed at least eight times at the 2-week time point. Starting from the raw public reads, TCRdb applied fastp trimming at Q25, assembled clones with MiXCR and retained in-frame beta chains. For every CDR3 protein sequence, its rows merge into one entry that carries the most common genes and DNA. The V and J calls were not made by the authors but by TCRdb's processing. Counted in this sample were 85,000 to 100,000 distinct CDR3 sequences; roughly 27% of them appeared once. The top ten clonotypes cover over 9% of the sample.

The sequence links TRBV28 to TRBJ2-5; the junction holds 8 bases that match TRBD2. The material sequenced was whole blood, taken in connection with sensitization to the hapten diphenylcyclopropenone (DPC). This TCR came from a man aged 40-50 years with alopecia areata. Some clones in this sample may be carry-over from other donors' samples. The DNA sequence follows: TGTGCCAGCACCCCTACCCGCGGGGGGACGACCCAGTACTTC. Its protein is CASTPTRGGTTQYF.